The 12 T cell receptor beta chains below come from one sample, sequenced in a study of T cell responses to AZD1222 COVID-19 vaccine. TCRdb keeps only in-frame clones here, not all; method: immunoSEQ multiplex PCR. The table lists about 140,000 clones, 92% of them singletons. The sample consisted of peripheral blood, taken on day 0 of AZD1222 vaccination. The receptors stem from an adult in good health.

The V gene is TRBV27, the J gene TRBJ1-1; no definite D call. The CDR3 is 15 residues long. Per germline, CDR1 MNHEY and CDR2 SMNVEV (reference sequence). Between the trimmed V and J ends, which lost 1 base and 0 bases, there was a span of 9 bases. CDR3 amino acids: CASSLLTRMNTEAFF. In DNA form, the CDR3 reads TGTGCCAGCAGTTTATTGACTCGCATGAACACTGAAGCTTTCTTT.

DNA for the CDR3: TGTGCCAGCAGCAACCCTACGGAAGCTTTCTTT. Amino acid sequence: CASSNPTEAFF. This chain uses TRBV28 with TRBJ1-1; no clear D gene. This CDR3 region has 11 residues. The V end was cut by 6 bases, the J end by 8 bases, with 10 bases between. Germline V gene lookup returns CDR1 MDHEN and CDR2 SYDVKM.

This clone was seen a few times. This chain's CDR3 is CASSYGTGVTEAFF. CDR3 nucleotide sequence: TGTGCCAGCAGTTACGGGACAGGGGTCACTGAAGCTTTCTTT. V is TRBV6-6 and J is TRBJ1-1; 10 bases fit TRBD1. Trimming removed 2 bases from V and 4 bases from J; junction bases left unmatched: 1. There are 14 residues in the CDR3. CDR1 and CDR2 from the germline V gene are MNHNY and SVGAGI (reference sequence).

The chain couples TRBV3-1 (or the pseudogene TRBV3-2) to TRBJ2-1; no clear D gene. V was cut by 4 bases and J by 8 bases, with 12 bases left in between. The CDR3 length is 13 residues. Per the germline V gene, CDR1 is LGHDT and CDR2 is YNNKEL (reference sequence). The CDR3, as DNA: TGTGCCAGCAGCCTTTCATCACCGGATGAGCAGTTCTTC. Residues: CASSLSSPDEQFF.

The chain carries TRBV29-1 and TRBJ1-1, with D hard to call. Germline V CDR1 and CDR2: SQVTM, ANQGSEA. V shed 4 bases and J shed 0 bases, with 6 bases lying between them. The CDR3 covers 12 residues. CDR3 protein: CSVVDVNTEAFF. CDR3 sequence (DNA): TGCAGCGTTGTGGACGTGAACACTGAAGCTTTCTTT.

The chain couples TRBV2 to TRBJ2-5, with D possibly being TRBD2 (6 bases). Trimming removed 6 bases at V and 2 bases at J, with 10 bases between. Germline V gene lookup returns CDR1 SNHLY and CDR2 FYNNEI. The CDR3 length is 13 residues. The CDR3 nucleotides are TGTGCCAGCAGCGGGAGCAGGCAAGAGACCCAGTACTTC. Amino acid sequence: CASSGSRQETQYF.

The chain has TRBV7-2 and TRBJ2-5, with 11 positions matching TRBD1. Germline loops: CDR1 SGHTA, CDR2 FQGNSA. This CDR3 region has 16 residues. V was pared by 5 bases and J by 3 bases, with 8 bases of the junction left unmatched. CDR3 in amino acids: CASSHPPGQGEETQYF. The CDR3 DNA is TGTGCCAGCAGCCACCCCCCGGGACAGGGGGAAGAGACCCAGTACTTC.

This clone was seen only once. V usage is TRBV18 and J usage is TRBJ1-1; 7 nucleotides align to TRBD1. The junction had 7 bases not matched to a gene; V was cut back by 5 bases and J by 1 base. Germline CDR1 KGHSH, CDR2 LQKENI. The CDR3 sequence is 15 residues long. This CDR3 reads CASSSGGTENTEAFF. The CDR3 coding sequence is TGTGCCAGCTCATCAGGCGGGACAGAGAACACTGAAGCTTTCTTT. The full variable domain, completed using reference TRBV18 and TRBJ1-1, is NAGVMQNPRHLVRRRGQEARLRCSPMKGHSHVYWYRQLPEEGLKFMVYLQKENIIDESGMPKERFSAEFPKEGPSILRIQQVVRGDSAAYFCASSSGGTENTEAFFGQGTRLTVV.

The rearrangement joins TRBV6-6 to TRBJ1-2; D gene ambiguous. Germline values: CDR1 MNHNY, CDR2 SVGAGI (reference sequence). The CDR3 loop spans 14 amino acids. V dropped 4 bases and J dropped 4 bases, with 13 bases sitting between them. In DNA, the CDR3 is TGTGCCAGCAGTTCTCTATCCTCCCTCTATGGCTACACCTTC. It specifies CASSSLSSLYGYTF.

This chain links TRBV7-8 with TRBJ1-1, with a possible D match to TRBD1 (5 bases). The CDR3 covers 12 residues. The germline CDR1 and CDR2 sequences are SGHVS and FQNEAQ. The V end was cut by 5 bases, the J end by 7 bases, with 11 bases between. The CDR3 DNA reads TGTGCCAGCAGCCCGGGACGTTTTGAAGCTTTCTTT. The encoded protein is CASSPGRFEAFF.

The chain has TRBV3-1 (or the pseudogene TRBV3-2) and TRBJ2-7; D unclear. The CDR3 extends over 13 amino acids. From germline, CDR1 is LGHDT and CDR2 YNNKEL (reference sequence). The V gene lost 4 bases and the J gene lost 1 base, with 8 bases spanning the gap. CDR3 loop: CASSPDGSYEQYF. The CDR3 DNA sequence: TGTGCCAGCAGCCCGGACGGATCCTACGAGCAGTACTTC.

The V gene is TRBV6-4, the J gene TRBJ2-3; the match to TRBD2 covers 9 bases. Germline V gives CDR1 MRHNA, CDR2 SNTAGT. This CDR3 has 15 residues. V lost 2 bases and J lost 5; bases outside the gene matches: 5. The CDR3, as DNA: TGTGCCAGCAGTGACATGAGCGGGGGGCGAGATACGCAGTATTTT. Translation gives CASSDMSGGRDTQYF.